The subject of this entry is one T cell receptor (beta chain). Using immunoSEQ multiplex PCR, the repertoire was profiled, and TCRdb retains in-frame clones only, with some absent. Counted here are 55,000 to 80,000 clones, approximately 89% occurring once; the ten biggest clones make up about 9.2%. The sample originates from a study of blood T cell repertoires in COVID-19. On the study more broadly: The study drew acute and convalescent COVID-19 samples from the United States, Italy and Spain.

The CDR3 extends over 14 amino acids. Germline V gives CDR1 SGHVS, CDR2 FNYEAQ. V shed 3 bases and J shed 2 bases, with 7 bases lying between them. The chain carries TRBV7-6 and TRBJ2-2; D unresolved. This sequence was found in an older man with acute or convalescent COVID-19. Specimen: peripheral blood. The CDR3 sequence: CASSLETNTGELFF. DNA of the CDR3: TGTGCCAGCAGCTTGGAGACCAACACCGGGGAGCTGTTTTTT.